This TCR beta chain was sequenced in a study of Graves' ophthalmopathy and Graves' hyperthyroidism. Turning to the study itself: The collection of peripheral blood took place at initial diagnosis, before any treatment.

The CDR3 consists of 14 residues. Germline V lookup: CDR1 SEHNR, CDR2 FQNEAQ (reference sequence). RNA transcripts served as template for amplifying TCR beta CDR3 sequences. An opening RT-PCR round employed HTBI primers and preceded a second-round multiplex PCR. In TCRdb, the multiplex PCR reads were re-called with MiXCR into one record per CDR3 protein. The sample yields more than 550,000 distinct CDR3 sequences, roughly two fifths seen once. This clonotype has a single count. Its antigen is as yet unknown. A much larger clone differs by one base, so this may be a read error. Study-wide results and caveats: Blood also contained most of the expanded thyroid clonotypes above 0.001 frequency.

Where ophthalmopathy was present, donors had moderate-to-severe activity, CAS ≥3, NOSPECS ≥4 and duration under 3 months. Exclusion criteria comprised other autoimmune diseases, uncontrolled infections, pregnancy or lactation in patients. The chain is built from TRBV7-9 and TRBJ2-7; D remains ambiguous. Material: peripheral blood. This clonotype was sampled from an adult man with Graves' ophthalmopathy. DNA for the CDR3: TGTGTCAGCAGCTTACACCCCAGAACCTACGAGCAGTACTTC. This codes for CVSSLHPRTYEQYF.